Listed below are T cell receptor beta chains from one sample, sequenced in a study of T cell responses to AZD1222 COVID-19 vaccine. Libraries were prepared by immunoSEQ multiplex PCR; TCRdb keeps only in-frame clonotypes and omits some of them. Of about 120,000 clones detected, 90% appear once; the ten largest clones hold more than 3.5%. Sequenced material: peripheral blood, taken 28 days after the second dose of the MenACWY control vaccine. All receptors derive from an adult who received the MenACWY meningococcal vaccine as a control. Both conserved end residues are part of each CDR3. A D gene is named only where the DNA matches it firmly. Expanded clones are given a class, and other clones once, few, many or no size at all.

J gene	D gene	clone size	V gene	CDR3 DNA	CDR3 protein
TRBJ2-5	TRBD1	NA	TRBV19	TGTGCCAGTAGTGGACAGGAACAAGAGACCCAGTACTTC	CASSGQEQETQYF
TRBJ2-2	NA	once	TRBV6-5	TGTGCCAGCAGTTACCTTCTAATGGGGGGGGAGCTGTTTTTT	CASSYLLMGGELFF
TRBJ1-1	NA	NA	TRBV6-6	TGTGCCAGCAGTTACCCCCGGGACGGAGCTTTCTTT	CASSYPRDGAFF
TRBJ2-2	NA	once	TRBV7-8	TGTGCCAGCAGCTTACTTGTTCGGGGTAAAGGGGAACAAGGGAACACCGGGGAGCTGTTTTTT	CASSLLVRGKGEQGNTGELFF
TRBJ1-1	NA	NA	TRBV28	TGTGCCAGCAGCCCTTCTTACACCACCAACACTGAAGCTTTCTTT	CASSPSYTTNTEAFF
TRBJ1-3	NA	few	TRBV7-6	TGTGCCAGCAGCTTAGGCCCAGGGCGATCTGGAAACACCATATATTTT	CASSLGPGRSGNTIYF
TRBJ1-2	NA	NA	TRBV6-4	TGTGCCAGCAAACCCCAGGGTAGTTCGAGGTACACCTTC	CASKPQGSSRYTF
TRBJ2-2	TRBD2	NA	TRBV19	TGTGCCAGTGGACTAGACAGAAGCACCGGGGAGCTGTTTTTT	CASGLDRSTGELFF
TRBJ2-1	TRBD2	NA	TRBV6-4	TGTGCCAGCAGTGACTCAAGACTAGCGGGGGTTGGGGAGCAGTTCTTC	CASSDSRLAGVGEQFF
TRBJ1-4	TRBD1	NA	TRBV3-1/TRBV3-2	TGTGCCAGCAGCTACGAAGGACAGGTCCACTCTAATGAAAAACTGTTTTTT	CASSYEGQVHSNEKLFF
TRBJ2-2	TRBD2	NA	TRBV11-3	TGTGCCAGCAGCTTAGCGGGACTAGCGGAAAACACCGGGGAGCTGTTTTTT	CASSLAGLAENTGELFF
TRBJ1-2	TRBD1	NA	TRBV7-9	TGTGCCAGCAGCTTAGACAGGGGCGCCTATGGCTACACCTTC	CASSLDRGAYGYTF
TRBJ2-5	NA	NA	TRBV3-1/TRBV3-2	TGTGCCAGCAGCCAAGGGGAGACCCAGTACTTC	CASSQGETQYF
TRBJ2-1	TRBD2	NA	TRBV2	TGTGCCAGCAGTGACAGGCGGGAGGACAATGAGCAGTTCTTC	CASSDRREDNEQFF
TRBJ2-5	NA	NA	TRBV5-4	TGTGCCAGCAGCTTGAGGGGGGCCAGGGAGACCCAGTACTTC	CASSLRGARETQYF
TRBJ1-5	NA	few	TRBV7-2	TGTGCCAGCAGCTTAGCGTTTGTCCAGCCCCAGCATTTT	CASSLAFVQPQHF
TRBJ2-7	NA	NA	TRBV4-1	TGCGCCAGCAGCCAAGTTCACAGCTCCTACGAGCAGTACTTC	CASSQVHSSYEQYF
TRBJ2-1	TRBD2	NA	TRBV6-5	TGTGCCAGCAGTTACCCGGGGGGAGGGACTGAGCAGTTCTTC	CASSYPGGGTEQFF
TRBJ1-2	TRBD1	NA	TRBV6-4	TGTGCCAGCAGTGAAGGACAGGCTAACTATGGCTACACCTTC	CASSEGQANYGYTF
TRBJ2-3	NA	NA	TRBV5-1	TGCGCCAGCAGCTTCCAGGGGCGCGGCACAGATACGCAGTATTTT	CASSFQGRGTDTQYF
TRBJ2-1	NA	NA	TRBV6-6	TGTGCCAGCGGCCCATACAATGAGCAGTTCTTC	CASGPYNEQFF
TRBJ2-1	NA	NA	TRBV4-3	TGCGCCAGCAGCCAAGAAAGTAGTTCCAATGAGCAGTTCTTC	CASSQESSSNEQFF
TRBJ1-2	TRBD1	NA	TRBV12-3/TRBV12-4	TGTGCCAGCAGCGGGGACAGGGGAGGGGGCTACACCTTC	CASSGDRGGGYTF
TRBJ2-1	NA	NA	TRBV28	TGTGCCAGCAGATCAGACGTTCAATCCTACAATGAGCAGTTCTTC	CASRSDVQSYNEQFF
TRBJ1-1	NA	NA	TRBV3-1/TRBV3-2	TGTGCCAGCAGCCAAGCCCTGACAGATAGGGCTTTCTTT	CASSQALTDRAFF
TRBJ2-4	NA	few	TRBV7-2	TGTGCCAGCAGTAATCAGGGCGGGGCCTCAGCCAAAAACATTCAGTACTTC	CASSNQGGASAKNIQYF
TRBJ1-1	NA	once	TRBV7-8	TGTGCCAGCAGCTACGGGTCATACACCGGGAACACTGAAGCTTTCTTT	CASSYGSYTGNTEAFF
TRBJ2-5	TRBD1	NA	TRBV7-6	TGTGCCAGCAGATCCCACCACTCAGGGGGCTATCGGTGGGAGACCCAGTACTTC	CASRSHHSGGYRWETQYF
TRBJ2-7	NA	NA	TRBV19	TGTGCCAGTAGTATGGGACACCCCTACGAGCAGTACTTC	CASSMGHPYEQYF
TRBJ2-1	TRBD2	NA	TRBV27	TGTGCCAGCGTCGGACTAGCGGGATGGAATGAGCAGTTCTTC	CASVGLAGWNEQFF
TRBJ1-4	NA	NA	TRBV7-9	TGTGCCAGCAGCTTAGTCGCCCACACTGAAAAACTGTTTTTT	CASSLVAHTEKLFF